This T cell receptor (beta chain) was obtained from a study of tumor-infiltrating lymphocytes in primary liver carcinoma. Regarding this clonotype: One end of the junction does not line up with germline, which may come from a read error.

The roughly 19-32 mg bulk tissue piece was not sorted before simultaneous RNA and DNA extraction. Each tumor specimen held more than 80% viable tumor cells. Total RNA amounting to around 450 ng was the source from which TCR beta cDNA was made with a constant-region primer. Libraries covering TCR beta were generated through three nested multiplex PCR rounds (using a slightly modified ARM-PCR). A C-beta reverse primer was combined with TRBV1-TRBV30 forward primers in the first two PCR rounds, and each round had about 10 cycles. One entry per CDR3 protein, called by TCRdb with MiXCR from the multiplex PCR reads. The sample holds more than 95,000 distinct CDR3 sequences, 64% seen once. The germline V gene encodes CDR1 SGHNT and CDR2 YENEEA. The CDR3 spans 15 residues.

The sample taken for sequencing was liver tumor tissue from sampling region 3. Subset meaning: tumor region T3, left-lateral pole. The clonotype comes from an older woman with primary liver carcinoma and hepatitis B virus infection. This sequence joins TRBV11-3 and TRBJ2-7; 7 bases line up with TRBD1. CDR3 sequence (DNA): TGTGCCAGTAGCTTAGGGAGAGGGGGCTCCCTCGGGCAGTACTTC. Its translation: CASSLGRGGSLGQYF.